A single T cell receptor beta chain is shown here with its context. The sample is drawn from a study of blood T cell repertoires in COVID-19. Sequenced by immunoSEQ multiplex PCR; TCRdb stores in-frame clones only, minus some. The sample gives some 300,000 clones, 89% of which show up once; about 1.7% is in the top ten. V dropped 2 bases and J dropped 2; count of bases not matched to a gene: 2. Germline loops: CDR1 SGHTS, CDR2 YDEGEE. The length of the CDR3 is 15 residues. Sequenced input: PBMCs or T cells enriched from blood (not recorded which). The chain joins TRBV5-8 to TRBJ2-1; 9 positions match TRBD2. This sequence originates from a woman aged 40 to 50 who had recovered from COVID-19. The CDR3 DNA reads as TGTGCCAGCAGCTTAGCTAGCGGGGCCTACAATGAGCAGTTCTTC. Translation: CASSLASGAYNEQFF.